This passage covers 18 T cell receptor beta chains from one sample sequenced in a study of blood T cell repertoires in COVID-19. The method was immunoSEQ multiplex PCR; TCRdb's version includes in-frame clones alone and lacks a portion of them. The data contain a few hundred thousand clones, roughly 90% of them seen just once; the ten biggest clones take up around 2.8%. Sequences were obtained from peripheral blood. The receptors were gathered from a woman in her 30s with COVID-19, enrolled during active disease.

This chain joins TRBV27 and TRBJ1-2, with D perhaps TRBD1 (5 bases). This CDR3 comprises 13 residues. Trimming took off 2 bases at V and 4 bases at J, with 8 bases between the two ends. The germline CDR1 and CDR2 sequences are MNHEY and SMNVEV (reference sequence). The CDR3 protein is CASSLMGPYGYTF. The DNA of the CDR3 is TGTGCCAGCAGTTTAATGGGGCCCTATGGCTACACCTTC.

The rearrangement uses TRBV28 and TRBJ2-1, with D possibly TRBD2 on 5 matching bases. The germline gives CDR1 MDHEN, CDR2 SYDVKM. Trimming pared 1 base from V and 10 bases from J, leaving 17 bases between. The length of the CDR3 is 15 residues. The CDR3, as DNA: TGTGCCAGCAGTTTATTGGCCGCCCTCCCGGGGGAGCAGTTCTTC. Amino acid sequence: CASSLLAALPGEQFF.

The V and J genes are TRBV6-2 or TRBV6-3 and TRBJ1-4, with 7 bases matching TRBD1. V shed 5 bases and J 5 bases; nucleotides not matched to a gene: 2. The germline gives CDR1 MNHEY, CDR2 SVGEGT. CDR3 size: 13 residues. The CDR3 DNA reads as TGTGCCAGCAGTAGGGACAGCAATGAAAAACTGTTTTTT. It translates to CASSRDSNEKLFF.

The chain couples TRBV30 to TRBJ2-1, with D perhaps TRBD2 (6 bases). V was pared by 1 base and J by 9 bases, with 13 bases between. The CDR3 has 13 amino acids. Germline values: CDR1 GTSNPN, CDR2 SVGIG (reference sequence). CDR3 amino acids: CAWSGLVIGEQFF. The CDR3 bases are TGTGCCTGGAGTGGACTAGTCATCGGTGAGCAGTTCTTC. The whole variable domain, remainder taken from reference TRBV30 and TRBJ2-1, is SQTIHQWPATLVQPVGSPLSLECTVEGTSNPNLYWYRQAAGRGLQLLFYSVGIGQISSEVPQNLSASRPQDRQFILSSKKLLLSDSGFYLCAWSGLVIGEQFFGPGTRLTVL.

This clone has just one count. The rearrangement links TRBV7-2 to TRBJ2-6; a possible D gene is TRBD2 (5 bases). The CDR3 spans 15 residues. Germline assignment: CDR1 SGHTA and CDR2 FQGNSA. V lost 4 bases and J 2 bases, leaving 9 bases between the germline ends. CDR3 nucleotides: TGTGCCAGCAGCTACCCGGGGACTGGGGCCAACGTCCTGACTTTC. This translates into CASSYPGTGANVLTF.

The rearrangement uses TRBV6-4 and TRBJ2-1; D is possibly TRBD2 (5 bases). V was shortened by 6 bases and J by 6 bases, with 12 bases between the two germline ends. The CDR3 has 13 amino acids. Germline V gene data show CDR1 as MRHNA and CDR2 as SNTAGT. The CDR3 protein is CASRERRFNEQFF. The CDR3 DNA follows: TGTGCCAGCAGGGAACGGAGGTTCAATGAGCAGTTCTTC.

V is TRBV6-4 and J is TRBJ1-5; 7 bases fit TRBD1. The CDR3 spans 14 residues. With V trimmed by 5 bases and J by 5 bases, 6 bases remained unmatched. Germline V CDR1 and CDR2: MRHNA, SNTAGT. Here the CDR3 DNA reads TGTGCCAGCAGTATTAGACAGGGAGATCAGCCCCAGCATTTT. This encodes CASSIRQGDQPQHF.

The chain employs TRBV21-1 and TRBJ2-4; TRBD1 reflects the table's D call only, with no check against the DNA. TRBV21-1 is an annotated pseudogene. The CDR3 covers 15 residues. CDR3 sequence: CASSKDSQGLNIQYF. CDR3 sequence (DNA): TGTGCCAGCAGCAAAGATTCACAGGGCCTAAACATTCAGTACTTC.

This clone was seen many times. The chain links TRBV7-8 to TRBJ1-1; 9 nucleotides line up with TRBD1. V shed 4 bases, J shed 5 bases, and the junction held 23 bases outside the gene matches. Looked up from germline, CDR1 is SGHVS and CDR2 is FQNEAQ. The CDR3 spans 20 residues. The CDR3 sequence: CASSYLGLYKMTGGATEAFF. The CDR3 DNA sequence: TGTGCCAGCAGCTATTTGGGCCTCTATAAAATGACAGGGGGAGCGACTGAAGCTTTCTTT. Full variable domain (outside the CDR3, taken from reference TRBV7-8 and TRBJ1-1): GAGVSQSPRYKVAKRGQDVALRCDPISGHVSLFWYQQALGQGPEFLTYFQNEAQLDKSGLPSDRFFAERPEGSVSTLKIQRTQQEDSAVYLCASSYLGLYKMTGGATEAFFGQGTRLTVV.

This clone was recorded a few times. The rearrangement uses TRBV7-8 and TRBJ2-1; 8 positions match TRBD2. CDR1 SGHVS and CDR2 FQNEAQ come from the germline V gene. V lost 1 base, J lost 8 bases, and 4 bases stayed unmatched. This CDR3 spans 14 amino acids. CDR3 sequence reads: CASSLDTSGYEQFF. CDR3 nucleotides: TGTGCCAGCAGCTTAGATACTAGCGGTTATGAGCAGTTCTTC.

V gene TRBV6-5 combines with J gene TRBJ1-2; maybe TRBD1 (6 bases). Germline CDR1 and CDR2: MNHEY and SVGAGI. Trimming removed 6 bases from V and 4 bases from J, with 18 bases in between. This CDR3 contains 15 residues. The CDR3 sequence: CASRPQGLQSYGYTF. Written as DNA, the CDR3 is TGTGCCAGCAGGCCCCAGGGGCTCCAGTCCTATGGCTACACCTTC.

On this clone itself: Other DNA sequences in this specimen translate into the identical CDR3. J is TRBJ2-7 and V is TRBV19, with 8 bases lining up with TRBD1. Germline values: CDR1 LNHDA, CDR2 SQIVND (reference sequence). CDR3 length equals 14 residues. After removal of 6 bases from V and 3 bases from J, the junction contained 7 bases not matched to a gene. CDR3 in amino acids: CASSIGTGDYEQYV. Written as DNA, the CDR3 is TGTGCCAGTAGCATCGGGACAGGAGACTACGAGCAGTACGTC.

V is TRBV6-2 or TRBV6-3 and J is TRBJ1-2; possibly TRBD1 for D (6 bases). The V end was cut by 5 bases, the J end by 0 bases, with 19 bases between. The CDR3 spans 17 residues. CDR1 and CDR2 from the germline V gene are MNHEY and SVGEGT. CDR3 nucleotides: TGTGCCAGCAGTACACTACCGGGACACAGCACTAACTATGGCTACACCTTC. Protein product: CASSTLPGHSTNYGYTF.

V usage is TRBV21-1 and J usage is TRBJ2-1; TRBD2 is the table's D call, not checked against the DNA. TRBV21-1 is a pseudogene. The CDR3 totals 14 residues. The CDR3 spells CASRGGEFDNEQFF. The DNA for the CDR3 is TGTGCCAGCAGAGGGGGGGAGTTCGACAATGAGCAGTTCTTC.

This clone has just one count. The chain recombines TRBV5-1 with TRBJ2-3; 7 bases are a match to TRBD1. V shed 4 bases and J 0 bases; nucleotides not matched to a gene: 5. The CDR3 contains 15 residues. Germline CDR1 and CDR2: SGHRS and YFSETQ. The DNA for the CDR3 is TGCGCCAGCAGCAGGACAGGTGCTAGCACAGATACGCAGTATTTT. Translating it yields CASSRTGASTDTQYF.

The V call is TRBV5-1, the J call TRBJ1-2; D might be TRBD1 (5 bases). The CDR3 runs to 15 residues. Per germline, CDR1 SGHRS and CDR2 YFSETQ. Trimming cost V 4 bases and J 4 bases, with 17 bases left between them. The CDR3 DNA reads TGCGCCAGCAGCCCGGTCGACAGAAGCTCCTATGGCTACACCTTC. This encodes CASSPVDRSSYGYTF.

The chain recombines TRBV28 with TRBJ1-4, with a tentative D call TRBD1 (6 bases). Trimming removed 4 bases from V and 4 bases from J, with 13 bases in between. Per germline, CDR1 MDHEN and CDR2 SYDVKM. The CDR3 contains 15 residues. In DNA form, the CDR3 reads TGTGCCAGCAGTTATAGGACAGCCCTTAATGAAAAACTGTTTTTT. It codes for CASSYRTALNEKLFF.

The genes are TRBV6-4 and TRBJ2-7; 7 positions match TRBD1. The CDR3 has 15 amino acids. Germline V CDR1 and CDR2: MRHNA, SNTAGT. Losses at the gene ends were 1 base for V and 3 bases for J; bases not matched to a gene: 6. In DNA form, the CDR3 reads TGTGCCAGCAGTGACTTCCCGGGACAGAGCTACGAGCAGTACTTC. This encodes CASSDFPGQSYEQYF.